This TCR beta chain emerged from a study of CD8 T cells in ankylosing spondylitis. Study-level findings and limits: There was reportedly significant enrichment of clones that were disease-linked in matched ankylosing spondylitis synovial fluid. There was a TCR beta motif, made of several highly homologous variants, that appeared characteristic of ankylosing spondylitis blood. Some of these motif variants have turned up before, in reports on reactive arthritis synovial fluid and blood. Disease-linked clones bore a CD8+ phenotype and were relatively rare in peripheral blood.

Quantitative 5'-RACE with molecular barcodes produced the TCR beta libraries. One entry per CDR3 protein results from TCRdb running MiXCR on the 5' RACE reads. Of just under 550,000 distinct CDR3 sequences listed, approximately 11% are singletons. As to this clonotype: Its cognate antigen is unknown.

The CDR3 covers 13 residues. The V and J ends lost 8 bases and 3 bases, in that order; junction bases with no gene match: 4. The germline CDR1 and CDR2 sequences are MGHDK and SYGVNS. V gene TRBV25-1 combines with J gene TRBJ2-7, with 10 bases matching TRBD1. The clonotype originates from a male donor with ankylosing spondylitis. The sample taken for sequencing was blood, either unsorted or a sorted T cell fraction (not recorded which). The CDR3 sequence is CASETGGGYEQYF. CDR3 DNA: TGTGCCAGCGAGACAGGGGGCGGCTACGAGCAGTACTTC.